This TCR beta chain was sequenced during a study of blood T cell repertoires in COVID-19. Overall study context: The analysed material was cDNA or gDNA that came from T cells, B-cell-depleted T cells, or PBMCs.

The V end lost 1 base, the J end lost 4 bases, and 16 bases lay between the germline ends. This CDR3 has 16 residues. Germline CDR1 is MNHEY and CDR2 is SMNVEV (reference sequence). Seattle patients were enrolled during active infection and followed longitudinally. Original processing notes: Estimates of nucleated cell counts were drawn from the amplification of reference gene primers. Sequencing was performed with immunoSEQ multiplex PCR; in TCRdb, only in-frame clones are kept and a portion is missing. That table is the source of V, J and clone size, and D and trimming were worked out from the DNA. The table includes some 310,000 clones, around 89% detected once.

The clonotype was recovered from a woman between 40 and 55 years old with COVID-19, enrolled during active disease. Material: peripheral blood. The rearrangement joins TRBV27 to TRBJ1-2; unclear D gene. The CDR3 nucleotides read TGTGCCAGCAGTTTATGGCCCCCTCGGCGGTCCTATGGCTACACCTTC. Translated, it gives CASSLWPPRRSYGYTF.